This T cell receptor (beta chain) was recovered during a study of blood T cell repertoires in COVID-19. At the level of the study: The origin of the acute and convalescent COVID-19 samples was the United States, Italy and Spain. Nucleic acid was either cDNA or gDNA, and it came from T cells, B-cell-depleted T cells, or PBMCs.

Unmatched junction bases numbered 7, after V lost 4 bases and J lost 1 base. The CDR3 has 16 amino acids. Germline V gives CDR1 ENHRY, CDR2 SYGVKD. In the study's own analysis: Nucleated cell number was recorded as an estimate derived from reference gene primer amplification. The method was immunoSEQ multiplex PCR; TCRdb's version includes in-frame clones alone and lacks a portion of them. V and J calls and clone size come straight from that table; D and trimming were deduced from the DNA. The data hold more than 45,000 clones, with 85% to 90% observed a single time. Specimen: peripheral blood. This TCR was sampled from a woman aged 55-69 years with acute or convalescent COVID-19. The rearrangement links TRBV10-3 to TRBJ2-3; 8 bases agree with TRBD2. The CDR3 nucleotides read TGTGCCATCAGTGGTGGTAGCGGGGCCGGCACAGATACGCAGTATTTT. It translates to CAISGGSGAGTDTQYF.